Listed here is a single T cell receptor beta chain. The source of the sample is a study of blood T cell repertoires in COVID-19. The wider study: COVID-19 samples from acute and convalescent phases originated in the United States, Italy and Spain. T cells, B-cell-depleted T cells, or PBMCs provided the cDNA or gDNA that served as material.

Seattle patient enrollment occurred during active infection, with longitudinal follow-up thereafter. Assay: immunoSEQ multiplex PCR; the TCRdb copy retains only in-frame clones and omits some. In the table there are approximately 500,000 clones, about 91% of which are singletons. Sequencing input: peripheral blood. This clonotype originated in a man younger than 35 with COVID-19, enrolled during active disease.

CDR3 residues: CASGGQGVGLNQPQHF. CDR3 nucleotides: TGTGCCAGTGGGGGACAGGGTGTGGGTCTCAATCAGCCCCAGCATTTT. This sequence joins TRBV2 and TRBJ1-5; 9 bases are shared with TRBD1. Germline values: CDR1 SNHLY, CDR2 FYNNEI. The CDR3 runs to 16 residues. V lost 9 bases and J lost 3; bases outside the gene matches: 12.